A single T cell receptor (beta chain) is shown here with its context. Its antigen is still unknown. Using a J-beta primer mix together with a sample-barcoded 5' primer, a second PCR was run for about 7 to 12 cycles. TCRdb redid the calling of the 5' RACE reads with MiXCR, one entry per CDR3 protein. This table holds 450,000 to 700,000 distinct CDR3 sequences, 27% found once. This entry is derived from a study of blood T cells in healthy people across ages. Study summary: Template switching captured about one barcoded beta molecule per two T cells. Study findings and constraints: Researchers deemed the diversity estimates from one million T cells underestimates.

Collection of 8.5 to 10 milliliters of peripheral blood was performed for each donor. The CDR3 consists of 13 residues. In germline, CDR1 is KGHDR, CDR2 SFDVKD. Trimming removed 5 bases at V and 8 bases at J, with 14 bases between. The sample taken for sequencing was blood. The chain recombines TRBV24-1 with TRBJ1-1; possible D gene TRBD1, 5 bases. The source is a woman aged 70-85 years in good health. The CDR3 sequence is CATSASGHREAFF. CDR3 sequence (DNA): TGTGCCACCAGTGCCTCCGGACATCGGGAAGCTTTCTTT.